This T cell receptor (beta chain) was obtained from a study of T cell responses to AZD1222 COVID-19 vaccine (dated by TCRdb to about 2021). Concerning the study at large: AZD1222 recipients given second doses at about 4 weeks or at about 12 weeks were pooled, since spike-specific TCR depth and breadth were not found to differ between the two schedules. A total of around 240 trial participants underwent TCR sequencing, of whom roughly 210 received two doses of AZD1222 and approximately 25 received two doses of the MenACWY control vaccine. Enrollment into the trials was organized by age into subgroups of 18-55, 56-69 and 70-plus years, and those subgroups contained roughly 150, 30 and 60 TCR-sequenced participants, respectively. Findings and caveats that apply to the study as a whole: Conclusions about previously exposed vaccinees were limited because only six or seven AZD1222 recipients were SARS-CoV-2 seropositive at baseline. A significant rise in spike-specific TCR breadth and depth was observed after two AZD1222 doses relative to day 0 and relative to MenACWY recipients. Vaccine-associated CD4 TCRs spanned the whole spike protein, with dominant responses in regions 160-218 and 743-854. The 56-69-year group was small, and its depth increase did not reach significance, likely because of low power. Nearly half of unique spike-specific TCRs reportedly recognized epitopes outside regions mutated in the B.1.351 and B.1.1.7 variants. Because no samples from the day 14 peak response were available, repertoires could be characterized only after the peak T cell response. Participants were mostly white British and included more females than males, and it was suggested by the authors that clonal diversity may have been underestimated.

According to the germline V gene, CDR1 reads SGHRS and CDR2 reads YFSETQ. Trimmed from V: 5 bases; trimmed from J: 4 bases; junction bases lacking a gene match: 9. Measured from the cysteine to the phenylalanine, the CDR3 is 15 residues long. The read is trimmed to its CDR3 DNA, 45 bases read in frame from base 1. Comment on this clone: Its specific antigen is unknown. There are no base qualities to consult, and no much larger clone falls within one base.

The CDR3 regions of human TCRbeta chains were subjected to immunosequencing. In the authors' own workflow: Repertoire TCRs were checked for matches against a reference library of SARS-CoV-2-specific TCRs that had been generated using the MIRA antigen-specificity platform. Breadth meant the fraction of unique TCRs that were SARS-CoV-2-associated, whereas depth meant the fraction of total T cells that were SARS-CoV-2-associated. Each spike-specific TCR was assigned to its reactive spike region and to a CD4 or CD8 class using the MIRA data. Log10-transformed breadth and depth values were compared by one-way ANOVA with Sidak's multiple comparisons tests. TCRdb carries this immuneACCESS record with in-frame sequences only. Its versions omit some clonotypes, under half of them owing to an unresolved V gene in the studies checked, with the rest unexplained. V and J calls and clone size are copied from that table; D and trimming were computed from the DNA. This sample is represented by 150,000 to 200,000 clones; approximately 93% of them were singletons. Over 0.8% of the sample goes to the ten largest clones.

The intended sense of this specimen's time point label: baseline before first vaccination. The vaccinee samples were drawn from two UK trials, COV001 and COV002, one of which was a single-blind randomized controlled phase 2/3 trial testing AZD1222 (ChAdOx1 nCoV-19) in healthy adults. For TCRbeta chain sequencing, PBMC samples from trial participants were taken at day 0 and at day 28 after the second dose. The sequence came from an adult in good health. The input for sequencing was peripheral blood, taken on day 0 of AZD1222 vaccination. The chain is made from TRBV5-1 and TRBJ2-5; TRBD1 agrees with 9 junctional bases. The CDR3 protein is CASREDRGFIETQYF. The bases are TGCGCCAGCAGGGAGGACAGGGGTTTTATAGAGACCCAGTACTTC.